Presented here are 19 T cell receptor beta chains from one specimen sequenced in a study of T-cell memory formation after mild COVID-19. TCRdb reprocessed the 5' RACE reads with MiXCR, giving one entry per CDR3 protein. Of 250,000 to 300,000 distinct CDR3 sequences in the sample, 16% are singletons; the top ten hold approximately 25%. Sequencing was performed on PBMCs or a T cell subset sorted from them (not recorded which). These receptors were collected from a man aged 18 to 29 who had mild COVID-19 (a few samples of this study predate the infection). Cell type and time point are not known.

This clonotype has only a few counts. The chain employs TRBV4-1 and TRBJ2-2; 14 bases fit TRBD2. Trimming removed 6 bases from V and 7 bases from J; junction bases left unmatched: 7. Germline V gene lookup returns CDR1 MGHRA and CDR2 YSYEKL. This CDR3 is built from 16 residues. CDR3 in amino acids: CASRTSGGAGGGELFF. DNA for the CDR3: TGCGCCAGCAGGACTAGCGGGGGGGCCGGTGGCGGGGAGCTGTTTTTT.

This clonotype was seen a few times. V and J are TRBV11-2 and TRBJ1-4; D call uncertain. V shed 2 bases and J shed 7 bases, with 11 bases lying between them. CDR3 length equals 14 residues. Germline CDR1 and CDR2: SGHAT and FQNNGV. CDR3 sequence (DNA): TGTGCCAGCAGCTTATTTGGGTCTGGTGAAAAACTGTTTTTT. It encodes CASSLFGSGEKLFF.

CDR3 coding DNA: TGCAGCGTTAGACAGGGGGGCTCTGGCTACACCTTC. The encoded protein is CSVRQGGSGYTF. This chain links TRBV29-1 with TRBJ1-2; TRBD1 aligns across 9 bases. This CDR3 contains 12 residues. CDR1 is SQVTM and CDR2 is ANQGSEA in the germline V gene. V trimming: 5 bases; J trimming: 7 bases; junction bases outside the gene matches: 5.

This clonotype was counted at least ten times. This chain's CDR3 is CASSQDAGTGGEKLFF. The CDR3 nucleotides read TGTGCCAGCAGCCAAGATGCGGGGACAGGGGGTGAAAAACTGTTTTTT. The chain employs TRBV4-2 and TRBJ1-4, with TRBD1 matching over 11 bases. Germline V CDR1 and CDR2: LGHNA, YNFKEQ. The CDR3 sequence is 16 residues long. Trimming removed 0 bases from V and 7 bases from J; junction bases left unmatched: 4.

This clonotype has ten or more counts. For the CDR3, the DNA is TGCGCCAGCAGCTTGGGACTAGCGGGGGACAATGAGCAGTTCTTC. Translated, it gives CASSLGLAGDNEQFF. V usage is TRBV5-1 and J usage is TRBJ2-1, with 12 nucleotides matching TRBD2. V lost 0 bases and J lost 5; bases outside the gene matches: 0. Germline assignment: CDR1 SGHRS and CDR2 YFSETQ. There are 15 residues in the CDR3. Complete variable domain (other parts from reference TRBV5-1 and TRBJ2-1): KAGVTQTPRYLIKTRGQQVTLSCSPISGHRSVSWYQQTPGQGLQFLFEYFSETQRNKGNFPGRFSGRQFSNSRSEMNVSTLELGDSALYLCASSLGLAGDNEQFFGPGTRLTVL.

This chain joins TRBV7-2 and TRBJ1-1; D is unclear. The V end lost 5 bases, the J end lost 6 bases, and 16 bases lay between the germline ends. This CDR3 is 14 amino acids long. Germline CDR1 is SGHTA and CDR2 is FQGNSA. The CDR3 is CASSPGPGGAEAFF. CDR3 coding DNA: TGTGCCAGCAGCCCCGGACCGGGAGGCGCTGAAGCTTTCTTT. Complete variable domain (other parts from reference TRBV7-2 and TRBJ1-1): GAGVSQSPSNKVTEKGKDVELRCDPISGHTALYWYRQSLGQGLEFLIYFQGNSAPDKSGLPSDRFSAERTGGSVSTLTIQRTQQEDSAVYLCASSPGPGGAEAFFGQGTRLTVV.

This clonotype was counted once. The chain couples TRBV6-5 to TRBJ1-2; D is unclear. V was trimmed by 5 bases and J by 6 bases, leaving 13 bases between them. Per germline, CDR1 MNHEY and CDR2 SVGAGI. The CDR3 is made up of 13 amino acids. The CDR3 loop reads CASSPSVFHGYTF. The CDR3 nucleotides read TGTGCCAGCAGTCCCTCGGTCTTTCATGGCTACACCTTC.

This sequence joins TRBV7-6 and TRBJ2-3, with D unclear. CDR1 and CDR2 from the germline V gene are SGHVS and FNYEAQ. The V gene lost 5 bases and the J gene lost 7 bases, with 10 bases spanning the gap. CDR3 length equals 12 residues. The CDR3 nucleotides are TGTGCCAGCAGCAGAGATAGGTATACGCAGTATTTT. Translation gives CASSRDRYTQYF.

The J gene is TRBJ2-6, the V gene TRBV20-1; no clear D. Trimming removed 6 bases at V and 1 base at J, with 7 bases between. CDR1 DFQATT and CDR2 SNEGSKA come from the germline V gene (reference sequence). The CDR3 consists of 13 residues. CDR3 coding DNA: TGCAGTGCCCTAAAATCTGGGGCCAACGTCCTGACTTTC. Protein: CSALKSGANVLTF.

This clonotype occurred a few times. J is TRBJ2-7 and V is TRBV21-1. TRBV21-1 represents a pseudogene. This CDR3 contains 10 residues. The CDR3 bases are TGTGCCAGCCCTTTCGCAGAGCAGTACTTC. Translation: CASPFAEQYF.

The chain carries TRBV5-1 and TRBJ2-1; possibly TRBD2 for D (5 bases). The germline CDR1 and CDR2 sequences are SGHRS and YFSETQ. Trimming pared 5 bases from V and 8 bases from J, leaving 11 bases between. The CDR3 covers 12 residues. This CDR3 reads CASRRGFDEQFF. The CDR3 bases are TGCGCCAGCAGACGGGGTTTCGATGAGCAGTTCTTC.

This sequence joins TRBV5-5 and TRBJ2-7, with TRBD2 identical over 10 bases. J lost 3 bases, V lost 2 bases, and 5 bases had no gene match. This CDR3 has 15 residues. Germline V gives CDR1 SGHKS, CDR2 YYEKEE (reference sequence). In DNA form, the CDR3 reads TGTGCCAGCAGCTTCGAGGCTAGCGGGGGCTACGAGCAGTACTTC. Its translation: CASSFEASGGYEQYF.

This clonotype showed up just a few times. The chain has TRBV12-3 or TRBV12-4 and TRBJ1-5, with D uncertain. Trimming stripped 7 bases from V and 7 bases from J, with 11 bases between. CDR3 length: 12 residues. The CDR3 region is CASMWGSQPQHF. In nucleotides, the CDR3 is TGTGCCAGCATGTGGGGTTCCCAGCCCCAGCATTTT.

The chain is built from TRBV20-1 and TRBJ2-2; D may be TRBD2 (5 bases). The CDR3 is 14 amino acids. Germline V gene lookup returns CDR1 DFQATT and CDR2 SNEGSKA (reference sequence). The V gene lost 3 bases and the J gene lost 7 bases, with 15 bases spanning the gap. The CDR3 coding sequence is TGCAGTGCTAGGAGTCCGGGGTTCGGCGGGGAGCTGTTTTTT. It is translated as CSARSPGFGGELFF.

The rearrangement uses TRBV28 and TRBJ2-5; D possibly corresponds to TRBD2 (6 bases). The CDR3 covers 14 residues. V was cut by 4 bases and J by 7 bases, with 16 bases left in between. CDR1 is MDHEN and CDR2 is SYDVKM in the germline V gene. The CDR3 DNA is TGTGCCAGCAGTTCGCCCCCGCGGGATTTGACCCAGTACTTC. Its protein is CASSSPPRDLTQYF.

This clonotype was observed many times. The CDR3 DNA reads TGTGCCAGCATTAGAGGGAGCTCCTATAATTCACCCCTCCACTTT. This sequence encodes CASIRGSSYNSPLHF. The chain carries TRBV7-8 and TRBJ1-6, with unresolved D. CDR1 is SGHVS, CDR2 FQNEAQ, per germline. This CDR3 spans 15 amino acids. V was pared by 7 bases and J by 0 bases, with 10 bases between. Full variable domain (rest looked up from reference TRBV7-8 and TRBJ1-6): GAGVSQSPRYKVAKRGQDVALRCDPISGHVSLFWYQQALGQGPEFLTYFQNEAQLDKSGLPSDRFFAERPEGSVSTLKIQRTQQEDSAVYLCASIRGSSYNSPLHFGNGTRLTVT.

The rearrangement joins TRBV7-2 to TRBJ2-3; no definite D call. The CDR3 spans 14 residues. Trimming removed 5 bases at V and 2 bases at J, with 11 bases between. Looked up from germline, CDR1 is SGHTA and CDR2 is FQGNSA. CDR3 DNA: TGTGCCAGCAGCGCATATCACGTCACAGATACGCAGTATTTT. Its translation is CASSAYHVTDTQYF.

The V gene is TRBV12-3 or TRBV12-4, the J gene TRBJ2-3; 9 bases map to TRBD2. V lost 0 bases and J lost 6; bases outside the gene matches: 19. This CDR3 contains 20 residues. As DNA, the CDR3 is TGTGCCAGCAGTTTAGCGTGGGAGCGGGGGGCTCAACGGCATGAGGATACGCAGTATTTT. It encodes CASSLAWERGAQRHEDTQYF.

This clonotype was recorded a few times. The chain uses TRBV9 and TRBJ2-1; 12 nucleotides agree with TRBD2. V trimming: 4 bases; J trimming: 1 base; junction bases outside the gene matches: 3. The CDR3 runs 16 residues. Germline CDR1 SGDLS, CDR2 YYNGEE. The CDR3 loop reads CASSFGLAGSYNEQFF. The CDR3 coding sequence is TGTGCCAGCAGCTTCGGACTAGCGGGGTCCTACAATGAGCAGTTCTTC.